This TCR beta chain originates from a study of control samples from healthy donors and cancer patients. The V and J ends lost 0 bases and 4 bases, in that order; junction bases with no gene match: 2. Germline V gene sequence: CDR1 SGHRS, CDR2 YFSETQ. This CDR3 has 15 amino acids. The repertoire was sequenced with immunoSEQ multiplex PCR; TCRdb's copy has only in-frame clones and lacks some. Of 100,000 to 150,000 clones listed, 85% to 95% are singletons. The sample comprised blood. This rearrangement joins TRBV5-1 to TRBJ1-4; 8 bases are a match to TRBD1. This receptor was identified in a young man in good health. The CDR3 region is CASSLGDRSNEKLFF. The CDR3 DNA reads TGCGCCAGCAGCTTGGGGGACAGGAGTAATGAAAAACTGTTTTTT.